The 27 T cell receptor beta chains reported below all come from one sample, sequenced in a study of cytomegalovirus exposure and HLA in healthy donors (dated by TCRdb to about 2017). Library construction relied on the immunoSEQ multiplex PCR assay. A mixture of 60 forward primers for TCR Vbeta segments and 13 reverse primers for TCR Jbeta segments was used in the multiplex PCR. Not all clones reach the TCRdb copy of this immuneACCESS table, which keeps in-frame sequences only. Checked studies attribute under half of the gap to unresolved V genes and leave the rest unexplained. The sample table records about 100,000 clones; around three quarters of these occur just once. In total, the top ten clones hold over 5% of the sample. Specimen: PBMCs. The source of these receptors is a female donor in good health and CMV-seropositive.

The rearrangement links TRBV2 to TRBJ2-6; 7 bases agree with TRBD1. Trimming removed 4 bases from V and 0 bases from J; junction bases left unmatched: 6. Germline V lookup: CDR1 SNHLY, CDR2 FYNNEI. The CDR3 totals 17 residues. The CDR3 sequence: CASSGDRVSSGANVLTF. CDR3 sequence (DNA): TGTGCCAGCAGTGGAGACAGGGTTTCCTCTGGGGCCAACGTCCTGACTTTC.

This clone was counted a single time. The chain combines TRBV5-1 with TRBJ2-1, with D perhaps matching TRBD1 (5 bases). The V end was cut by 1 base, the J end by 3 bases, with 11 bases between. The germline CDR1 and CDR2 sequences are SGHRS and YFSETQ. The CDR3 contains 15 residues. The CDR3 DNA reads TGCGCCAGCAGCTTGAGGGGCGGAAACTACAATGAGCAGTTCTTC. This sequence encodes CASSLRGGNYNEQFF.

This rearrangement joins TRBV29-1 to TRBJ1-5; no firm D call. With 1 base removed from V and 7 bases from J, the gap between germline ends came to 20 bases. The CDR3 covers 16 residues. The germline gives CDR1 SQVTM, CDR2 ANQGSEA. CDR3 residues: CSVEGEGRKGQQPQHF. The CDR3 DNA reads as TGCAGCGTTGAAGGAGAGGGTCGTAAGGGTCAACAGCCCCAGCATTTT.

The chain carries TRBV29-1 and TRBJ2-1; TRBD1 is a possible D gene (5 bases). Germline loops: CDR1 SQVTM, CDR2 ANQGSEA. V shed 5 bases and J shed 2 bases, with 10 bases lying between them. The CDR3 sequence is 13 residues long. CDR3 residues: CSVLRGTYNEQFF. The CDR3 bases are TGCAGCGTTCTTAGGGGAACCTACAATGAGCAGTTCTTC.

V is TRBV4-2 and J is TRBJ1-5; D possibly corresponds to TRBD1 (6 bases). Germline lookup yields CDR1 LGHNA and CDR2 YNFKEQ. The CDR3 spans 17 residues. Deletions cut 4 bases from V and 6 bases from J, with 22 bases between. For the CDR3, the DNA is TGTGCCAGCAGCCCAAATTACAGGGAAGGTTTGGGTCAGCCCCAGCATTTT. As protein: CASSPNYREGLGQPQHF.

Only a few counts were recorded for this clone. This sequence joins TRBV2 and TRBJ1-5; D may be TRBD1 (6 bases). In germline, CDR1 is SNHLY, CDR2 FYNNEI. The CDR3 has 15 amino acids. With 4 bases removed from V and 2 bases from J, the gap between germline ends came to 12 bases. The CDR3 loop reads CASSGSGQRNQPQHF. CDR3 sequence (DNA): TGTGCCAGCAGTGGATCAGGACAGCGCAATCAGCCCCAGCATTTT.

The rearrangement joins TRBV6-6 to TRBJ1-5; 8 nucleotides line up with TRBD1. V was clipped by 7 bases and J by 7 bases; unmatched bases: 9. The CDR3 sequence is 14 residues long. The V gene's germline CDR1 is MNHNY and CDR2 SVGAGI (reference sequence). The CDR3 sequence: CASTPQGADQPQHF. CDR3 coding DNA: TGTGCCAGCACACCCCAGGGGGCAGACCAGCCCCAGCATTTT.

This clone was observed a handful of times. The chain joins TRBV11-2 to TRBJ1-1; perhaps TRBD1 as D (5 bases). This CDR3 is 13 amino acids long. Germline V gives CDR1 SGHAT, CDR2 FQNNGV. V was trimmed by 2 bases and J by 6 bases, leaving 10 bases between them. CDR3 bases: TGTGCCAGCAGCTTACCAGGGATGGCTGAAGCTTTCTTT. Its protein product is CASSLPGMAEAFF.

This CDR3 reads CASSEVGLRDIQYF. The CDR3, as DNA: TGTGCCAGCAGTGAGGTGGGCCTGCGGGACATTCAGTACTTC. The genes are TRBV2 and TRBJ2-4; TRBD2 might be the D (5 bases). Per germline, CDR1 SNHLY and CDR2 FYNNEI. Trimming took off 3 bases at V and 8 bases at J, with 14 bases between the two ends. This CDR3 is 14 amino acids long.

The chain carries TRBV6-5 and TRBJ2-1, with D possibly being TRBD1 (5 bases). This CDR3 is 14 amino acids long. CDR1 MNHEY and CDR2 SVGAGI come from the germline V gene. V was shortened by 6 bases and J by 0 bases, with 9 bases between the two germline ends. In DNA form, the CDR3 reads TGTGCCAGCAGGAGACAGAGCTCCTACAATGAGCAGTTCTTC. Its translation: CASRRQSSYNEQFF.

This rearrangement joins TRBV28 to TRBJ2-5; 10 bases map to TRBD2. The CDR3 runs to 18 residues. The germline V gene encodes CDR1 MDHEN and CDR2 SYDVKM. The V segment lost 2 bases and the J segment 6 bases; nucleotides outside the gene matches: 15. CDR3 coding DNA: TGTGCCAGCAGTTTAAGGTGGGGGCTAGCGGGAGCAGTACAGACCCAGTACTTC. Protein product: CASSLRWGLAGAVQTQYF.

In the case of this clone: The identical CDR3 is also encoded by other nucleotide sequences in the sample. The rearrangement links TRBV30 to TRBJ1-5; D is uncertain. Germline CDR1 is GTSNPN and CDR2 is SVGIG (reference sequence). CDR3 length equals 13 residues. The V end lost 1 base, the J end lost 3 bases, and 7 bases lay between the germline ends. CDR3 sequence reads: CAWSGGPNQPQHF. CDR3 nucleotides: TGTGCCTGGAGTGGAGGGCCCAATCAGCCCCAGCATTTT.

This chain uses TRBV2 with TRBJ2-3; D may be TRBD2 (6 bases). Germline V gives CDR1 SNHLY, CDR2 FYNNEI. V shed 8 bases and J shed 3 bases, with 6 bases lying between them. The CDR3 is 11 residues long. CDR3 DNA: TGTGCCAGCGGAGGGACAGATACGCAGTATTTT. This translates into CASGGTDTQYF.

This clone appeared a few times. The rearrangement uses TRBV6-5 and TRBJ1-6; possibly TRBD1 for D (5 bases). The CDR3 sequence is 15 residues long. The ends were cut back, 7 bases at V and 9 bases at J, with 19 bases in the middle. Germline CDR1 MNHEY, CDR2 SVGAGI. The CDR3: CASTPTGLSGSPLHF. The CDR3 bases are TGTGCCAGCACCCCGACGGGACTATCGGGTTCACCCCTCCACTTT.

V is TRBV10-1 and J is TRBJ2-1; tentative D call: TRBD1 (5 bases). Trimming left V 7 bases short and J 4 bases short, with 17 bases between. The CDR3 loop spans 15 amino acids. Germline CDR1 WNHNN, CDR2 SYGVQD (reference sequence). The chain's CDR3 is CASTRVPDIYNEQFF. CDR3 in DNA: TGCGCCAGCACCCGGGTCCCGGACATTTACAATGAGCAGTTCTTC.

The count of this clone is one. The chain carries TRBV9 and TRBJ1-1, with TRBD1 identical over 11 bases. The CDR3 covers 16 residues. The germline V gene encodes CDR1 SGDLS and CDR2 YYNGEE. The V segment lost 5 bases and the J segment 9 bases; nucleotides outside the gene matches: 15. CDR3 sequence: CASRFVRTGGVYQAFF. The CDR3 DNA reads as TGTGCCAGCAGATTCGTGAGGACAGGGGGCGTTTATCAAGCTTTCTTT.

The chain couples TRBV28 to TRBJ2-1; TRBD2 matches at 8 bases. With 3 bases clipped from V and 6 bases from J, the junction kept 13 bases outside the gene matches. The germline V gene encodes CDR1 MDHEN and CDR2 SYDVKM. CDR3 length: 17 residues. This chain's CDR3 is CASSFPAGTSKSNEQFF. The CDR3 DNA sequence: TGTGCCAGCAGTTTCCCCGCCGGGACTAGTAAATCCAATGAGCAGTTCTTC.

The chain employs TRBV7-6 and TRBJ2-1, with 12 bases lining up with TRBD2. The germline gives CDR1 SGHVS, CDR2 FNYEAQ. This CDR3 region has 18 residues. V lost 2 bases, J lost 0 bases, and 5 bases stayed unmatched. The DNA for the CDR3 is TGTGCCAGCAGCTTAAGGCAGACTAGCGGGAGCTCCTACAATGAGCAGTTCTTC. Amino acids: CASSLRQTSGSSYNEQFF.

In this sample, this clone turned up a few times. V and J are TRBV4-1 and TRBJ2-1, with D possibly TRBD2 on 7 matching bases. V was trimmed by 2 bases and J by 7 bases, leaving 18 bases between them. The CDR3 is 16 amino acids. The germline V gene has CDR1 MGHRA and CDR2 YSYEKL. CDR3: CASSQRRRGAGNEQFF. The CDR3 bases are TGCGCCAGCAGCCAACGCCGCCGGGGGGCGGGTAATGAGCAGTTCTTC.

This clone showed up just a few times. The gene calls are TRBV19 and TRBJ1-2; the D gene is possibly TRBD1 (5 bases). The V gene's germline CDR1 is LNHDA and CDR2 SQIVND (reference sequence). This CDR3 is 14 amino acids long. V was shortened by 3 bases and J by 6 bases, with 14 bases between the two germline ends. The DNA for the CDR3 is TGTGCCAGTAGTATTCCCGTGGGGGGTCATGGCTACACCTTC. Translation: CASSIPVGGHGYTF.

This chain connects TRBV29-1 to TRBJ2-5, with 8 bases identical to TRBD2. The CDR3 is made up of 12 amino acids. CDR1 and CDR2 (germline): SQVTM, ANQGSEA. This CDR3 reads CSGREGRETQYF. The CDR3, as DNA: TGCAGTGGTCGGGAGGGGCGAGAGACCCAGTACTTC. The variable domain in full, with the rest retrieved from reference TRBV29-1 and TRBJ2-5, is SAVISQKPSRDICQRGTSLTIQCQVDSQVTMMFWYRQQPGQSLTLIATANQGSEATYESGFVIDKFPISRPNLTFSTLTVSNMSPEDSSIYLCSGREGRETQYFGPGTRLLVL.

The CDR3 protein is CASLGRDRGSGANVLTF. The CDR3 coding sequence is TGTGCCAGCTTAGGGAGGGACAGGGGGTCTGGGGCCAACGTCCTGACTTTC. V usage is TRBV9 and J usage is TRBJ2-6; 11 bases match TRBD1. After removal of 7 bases from V and 1 base from J, the junction contained 7 bases not matched to a gene. The CDR3 length is 17 residues. Germline lookup yields CDR1 SGDLS and CDR2 YYNGEE.

The chain links TRBV18 to TRBJ2-7; 8 nucleotides line up with TRBD2. With 3 bases clipped from V and 6 bases from J, the junction kept 7 bases outside the gene matches. There are 14 residues in the CDR3. Germline-derived CDR1 and CDR2 are KGHSH and LQKENI. CDR3 amino acids: CASSPDAGGPEQYF. The CDR3 DNA is TGTGCCAGCTCACCGGACGCGGGGGGACCCGAGCAGTACTTC.

This chain links TRBV2 with TRBJ1-1; D might be TRBD1 (5 bases). The CDR3 runs 13 residues. Trimming took 7 bases from V and 3 from J, leaving 12 bases between them. CDR1 and CDR2 from the germline V gene are SNHLY and FYNNEI. In nucleotides, the CDR3 is TGTGCCAGCAAGTCCGGCAGGGACACTGAAGCTTTCTTT. Its translation: CASKSGRDTEAFF.

This clone turned up a few times. The J gene is TRBJ1-1, the V gene TRBV30, with D perhaps matching TRBD1 (5 bases). V was cut by 5 bases and J by 7 bases, with 20 bases left in between. Germline CDR1 is GTSNPN and CDR2 is SVGIG (reference sequence). This CDR3 is built from 14 residues. CDR3 sequence (DNA): TGTGCCTGGTCTCTCCCCGGGGGACCGCGTGAAGCTTTCTTT. Protein sequence: CAWSLPGGPREAFF.

This clone was seen a handful of times. The chain uses TRBV20-1 and TRBJ1-2; D not resolved. V was shortened by 1 base and J by 6 bases, with 6 bases between the two germline ends. The V gene's germline CDR1 is DFQATT and CDR2 SNEGSKA (reference sequence). The CDR3 runs 11 residues. CDR3 nucleotides: TGCAGTGCTAGAGGGGCGAATGGCTACACCTTC. Encoded protein: CSARGANGYTF.

This chain links TRBV18 with TRBJ1-5; a weak D match, TRBD1 (5 bases). V was trimmed by 6 bases and J by 2 bases, leaving 17 bases between them. The CDR3 extends over 16 amino acids. CDR1 is KGHSH, CDR2 LQKENI, per germline. This CDR3 is CASSPLGPGGNQPQHF. CDR3 DNA: TGTGCCAGCTCTCCCCTGGGGCCTGGGGGCAATCAGCCCCAGCATTTT.